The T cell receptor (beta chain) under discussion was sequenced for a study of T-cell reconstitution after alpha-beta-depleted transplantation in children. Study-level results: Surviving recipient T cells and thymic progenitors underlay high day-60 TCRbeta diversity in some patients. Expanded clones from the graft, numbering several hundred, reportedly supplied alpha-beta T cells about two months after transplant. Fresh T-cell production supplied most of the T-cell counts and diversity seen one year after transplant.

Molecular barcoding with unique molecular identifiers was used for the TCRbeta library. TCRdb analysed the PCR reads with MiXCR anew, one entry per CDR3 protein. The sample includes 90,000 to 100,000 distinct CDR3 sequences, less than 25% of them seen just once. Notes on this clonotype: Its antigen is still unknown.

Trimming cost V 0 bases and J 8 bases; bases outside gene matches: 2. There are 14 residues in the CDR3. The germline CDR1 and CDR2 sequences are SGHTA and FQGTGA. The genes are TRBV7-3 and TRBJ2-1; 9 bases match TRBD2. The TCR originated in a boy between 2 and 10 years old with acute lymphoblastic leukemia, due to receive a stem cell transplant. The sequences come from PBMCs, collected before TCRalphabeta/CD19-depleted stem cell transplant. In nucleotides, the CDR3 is TGTGCCAGCAGCTTAACGGGGACTAGCTATGAGCAGTTCTTC. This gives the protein CASSLTGTSYEQFF.